Each of the 16 T cell receptor beta chains below was sequenced from the same sample in a study of T-cell reconstitution after alpha-beta-depleted transplantation in children. A library of TCRbeta sequences, prepared with unique molecular identifiers, was generated. TCRdb redid the calling of the PCR reads with MiXCR, one entry per CDR3 protein. The sample consists of about 500,000 distinct CDR3 sequences, about 31% of them appearing once. This sample comprised PBMCs from the stem cell graft donor, obtained from the stem cell graft. These receptor sequences come from a human donor who donated a stem cell graft to a child with aplastic anemia.

This chain joins TRBV20-1 and TRBJ2-1, with D possibly being TRBD2 (6 bases). The CDR3 is 14 amino acids. Germline V lookup: CDR1 DFQATT, CDR2 SNEGSKA (reference sequence). With 1 base removed from V and 1 base from J, the gap between germline ends came to 8 bases. The CDR3 sequence: CSARVGGSYNEQFF. For the CDR3, the DNA is TGCAGTGCTAGAGTGGGGGGTTCCTACAATGAGCAGTTCTTC.

This clonotype occurred a few times. The DNA of the CDR3 is TGTGCCACCAGTGATGGGACACCATCCTACAATGAGCAGTTCTTC. Encoded protein: CATSDGTPSYNEQFF. The chain has TRBV24-1 and TRBJ2-1; the D gene is possibly TRBD1 (6 bases). Trimming removed 3 bases at V and 1 base at J, with 9 bases between. The CDR3 has 15 amino acids. Germline V gene lookup returns CDR1 KGHDR and CDR2 SFDVKD.

V is TRBV7-9 and J is TRBJ2-7; no reliable D call. Germline CDR1 reads SEHNR; CDR2 reads FQNEAQ (reference sequence). The V end lost 1 base, the J end lost 6 bases, and 7 bases lay between the germline ends. This CDR3 spans 12 amino acids. CDR3 sequence: CASSLDPREQYF. Written as DNA, the CDR3 is TGTGCCAGCAGCTTAGATCCCCGCGAGCAGTACTTC.

This sequence joins TRBV20-1 and TRBJ2-5; 8 bases agree with TRBD2. The CDR3 covers 20 residues. V lost 3 bases, J lost 4 bases, and 25 bases stayed unmatched. Germline CDR1 DFQATT, CDR2 SNEGSKA (reference sequence). The CDR3 DNA follows: TGCAGTGCTAGTTTTTTGAGCGGGAGTCTCAACCTAAAGGGTAGAGAGACCCAGTACTTC. It specifies CSASFLSGSLNLKGRETQYF.

This clonotype was seen a few times. The rearrangement joins TRBV15 to TRBJ2-2; 8 bases map to TRBD1. This CDR3 region has 15 residues. V shed 1 base, J shed 4 bases, and the junction held 2 bases outside the gene matches. Germline V gene lookup returns CDR1 LNHNV and CDR2 YYDKDF (reference sequence). The CDR3 is CATSRVTGGTGELFF. The CDR3 region has the DNA TGTGCCACCAGCAGAGTTACAGGGGGCACCGGGGAGCTGTTTTTT.

This sequence joins TRBV9 and TRBJ2-1, with D perhaps TRBD1 (5 bases). Germline CDR1 SGDLS, CDR2 YYNGEE. CDR3 length equals 13 residues. Trimming shortened V by 3 bases and J by 4 bases, and 8 bases separated the two germline ends. For the CDR3, the DNA is TGTGCCAGCAGCGCGGACACGTACAATGAGCAGTTCTTC. Encoded protein: CASSADTYNEQFF. The variable domain in full, with the rest retrieved from reference TRBV9 and TRBJ2-1, is DSGVTQTPKHLITATGQRVTLRCSPRSGDLSVYWYQQSLDQGLQFLIQYYNGEERAKGNILERFSAQQFPDLHSELNLSSLELGDSALYFCASSADTYNEQFFGPGTRLTVL.

The V gene is TRBV5-6, the J gene TRBJ1-5, with D possibly being TRBD1 (5 bases). The CDR3 contains 15 residues. V lost 8 bases, J lost 0 bases, and 15 bases lay in between. The germline V gene encodes CDR1 SGHDT and CDR2 YYEEEE. CDR3 nucleotides: TGTGCCAGTCTCGACAGCCGTTATAGCAATCAGCCCCAGCATTTT. Translated, it gives CASLDSRYSNQPQHF.

The chain carries TRBV4-2 and TRBJ2-1; TRBD1 matches 7 bases. The ends lost 0 bases at V and 8 bases at J; junction bases unmatched: 7. The germline V gene has CDR1 LGHNA and CDR2 YNFKEQ. CDR3 length: 15 amino acids. Written as DNA, the CDR3 is TGTGCCAGCAGCCAAGACGGGACAGCAAACGATGAGCAGTTCTTC. It encodes CASSQDGTANDEQFF.

This clonotype showed up just a few times. The chain joins TRBV12-3 or TRBV12-4 to TRBJ2-1; D perhaps matches TRBD1 (6 bases). Trimming stripped 6 bases from V and 3 bases from J, with 21 bases between. CDR3 length: 17 residues. CDR3 loop: CASSDSRGRVGYNEQFF. DNA for the CDR3: TGTGCCAGCAGCGACTCCAGGGGCAGGGTGGGCTACAATGAGCAGTTCTTC.

This clonotype was counted only a few times. The chain is built from TRBV25-1 and TRBJ1-5; 11 bases align to TRBD1. The germline V gene has CDR1 MGHDK and CDR2 SYGVNS. The CDR3 runs to 15 residues. V shed 3 bases, J shed 7 bases, and the junction held 5 bases outside the gene matches. CDR3 DNA: TGTGCCAGCAGTGATGTGGGGACAGGGGGGCAGCCCCAGCATTTT. This codes for CASSDVGTGGQPQHF.

The V gene is TRBV25-1, the J gene TRBJ1-5; a possible D gene is TRBD1 (5 bases). The CDR3 contains 15 residues. Trimming stripped 6 bases from V and 0 bases from J, with 12 bases between. Germline V CDR1 and CDR2: MGHDK, SYGVNS. The CDR3 region is CASSDKGYSNQPQHF. CDR3 DNA sequence: TGTGCCAGCAGCGATAAGGGGTATAGCAATCAGCCCCAGCATTTT.

A note on this clonotype: Germline is not matched at one junction end, which may reflect a read error. The chain employs TRBV25-1 and TRBJ1-2, with a tentative D call TRBD1 (5 bases). Germline V gene data show CDR1 as MGHDK and CDR2 as SYGVNS. This CDR3 spans 15 amino acids. The chain's CDR3 is CASSQYGGTHDGYTF. The CDR3 DNA reads as TGTGCCAGCAGTCAATATGGGGGGACGCATGACGGCTACACCTTC.

The V and J genes are TRBV19 and TRBJ2-5, with unresolved D. The V and J ends lost 6 bases and 5 bases respectively, with 16 bases between them. CDR3 length equals 14 residues. Germline V gives CDR1 LNHDA, CDR2 SQIVND (reference sequence). The CDR3 DNA is TGTGCCAGTAGCGCTTCCTTCTACGAGGAGACCCAGTACTTC. Amino acid sequence: CASSASFYEETQYF.

This clonotype was detected only a few times. This chain uses TRBV20-1 with TRBJ1-5; D gene ambiguous. The CDR3 extends over 13 amino acids. CDR1 is DFQATT, CDR2 SNEGSKA, per germline (reference sequence). Trimming took 0 bases from V and 1 from J, leaving 4 bases between them. The DNA of the CDR3 is TGCAGTGCTAGAGATTACAGCAATCAGCCCCAGCATTTT. Encoded protein: CSARDYSNQPQHF.

V usage is TRBV28 and J usage is TRBJ1-1; 10 bases are shared with TRBD1. The CDR3 is 15 residues long. Germline V gene data show CDR1 as MDHEN and CDR2 as SYDVKM. Trimming cost V 4 bases and J 4 bases; bases outside gene matches: 6. CDR3 amino acids: CASSSRDRGLTEAFF. Written as DNA, the CDR3 is TGTGCCAGCAGTTCGAGGGACAGGGGACTCACTGAAGCTTTCTTT.

A few counts support this clonotype. V is TRBV7-8 and J is TRBJ2-7, with D hard to call. The V end was cut by 11 bases, the J end by 5 bases, with 16 bases between. CDR1 SGHVS and CDR2 FQNEAQ come from the germline V gene. The CDR3 is 12 amino acids. The CDR3 nucleotides are TGTGCCCCGCAAAGGTTCAACCACGAGCAGTACGTC. It is translated as CAPQRFNHEQYV.